Given below is one T cell receptor beta chain in context. The germline V gene encodes CDR1 SGDLS and CDR2 YYNGEE. The CDR3 extends over 14 amino acids. Losses at the gene ends were 6 bases for V and 14 bases for J; bases not matched to a gene: 17. This entry is derived from a study of CD8+CD57+ T cells in acquired aplastic anemia. The sequenced patients had an expansion of CD8+CD57+ cells seen by flow cytometry. Profiling that covered TCR beta VDJ and CDR3 relied on genomic DNA as its template. TCRdb itself ran the reads through MiXCR, one entry per CDR3 protein. The data contain roughly 250,000 distinct CDR3 sequences, 82% of them seen just once; the ten biggest clones take up 40% to 55%.

Sample: sorted CD4+, CD8+, or CD8+CD57+ T cells (not recorded which) from PBMCs. The origin of this receptor is a human donor with aplastic anemia. V usage is TRBV9 and J usage is TRBJ2-3, with 8 positions matching TRBD1. CDR3 sequence (DNA): TGTGCCAGCAATCTTCAGGGGGCGATCACAGAGACGTATTTT. It is translated as CASNLQGAITETYF. Complete variable domain (other parts from reference TRBV9 and TRBJ2-3): DSGVTQTPKHLITATGQRVTLRCSPRSGDLSVYWYQQSLDQGLQFLIQYYNGEERAKGNILERFSAQQFPDLHSELNLSSLELGDSALYFCASNLQGAITETYFGPGTRLTVL.